These T cell receptor beta chains were read from a single sample in a study of long-term antiretroviral therapy in people with HIV. Only in-frame clones appear in the TCRdb table, and some are missing; sequencing was by immunoSEQ multiplex PCR. Of 37,000 or so clones listed, 75% to 85% are singletons. The sample was unsorted PBMCs, taken 3.4 years after starting antiretroviral therapy. Receptor source: a man younger than 40 with HIV. The CDR3 runs from the conserved cysteine through the conserved F or W. A D gene is named only where the DNA matches it firmly. Not all rows give a size; the values are once, few, many and, for expanded clones, a class.

TRBV7-9	-	-	TRBJ2-7	CASSSGVYAYEQYF	TGTGCCAGCAGCTCGGGGGTCTACGCCTACGAGCAGTACTTC
TRBV6-1	TRBD2	-	TRBJ2-3	CASHFIAGVDTQYF	TGTGCCAGCCACTTCATAGCGGGAGTAGATACGCAGTATTTT
TRBV30	TRBD2	once	TRBJ2-7	CAWRGLAGAYEQYF	TGTGCCTGGAGGGGACTAGCGGGCGCCTACGAGCAGTACTTC
TRBV11-2	-	-	TRBJ1-3	CASSLGWGSGNTIYF	TGTGCCAGCAGCTTAGGATGGGGAAGTGGAAACACCATATATTTT
TRBV4-1	TRBD2	-	TRBJ2-7	CASSQDWGGYYEQYF	TGCGCCAGCAGCCAAGATTGGGGGGGATACTACGAGCAGTACTTC
TRBV7-6	-	-	TRBJ2-1	CASSLVGMGNEQFF	TGTGCCAGCAGCTTAGTTGGGATGGGCAATGAGCAGTTCTTC
TRBV18	TRBD1	-	TRBJ2-3	CASSPPQGLSTDTQYF	TGTGCCAGCTCACCACCACAGGGGCTTAGCACAGATACGCAGTATTTT
TRBV6-1	TRBD1	-	TRBJ2-1	CASSDDWDRGLNEQFF	TGTGCCAGCAGTGACGACTGGGACAGGGGGCTGAATGAGCAGTTCTTC
TRBV7-2	-	-	TRBJ2-3	CASSLVPGSKDTQYF	TGTGCCAGCAGCTTAGTCCCGGGATCTAAGGATACGCAGTATTTT
TRBV6-5	TRBD1	-	TRBJ2-2	CASTADRDTGELFF	TGTGCCAGCACCGCGGACAGGGACACCGGGGAGCTGTTTTTT
TRBV29-1	-	-	TRBJ2-7	CSVLLGGGRQYF	TGCAGCGTCCTGCTCGGGGGCGGGAGACAGTACTTC
TRBV28	TRBD2	-	TRBJ2-7	CASSFSGRTAYEQYF	TGTGCCAGCAGTTTTAGCGGGCGTACGGCCTACGAGCAGTACTTC
TRBV2	TRBD1	-	TRBJ1-1	CASVSDRGITEAFF	TGTGCCAGTGTCTCAGACAGGGGGATTACTGAAGCTTTCTTT
TRBV7-8	TRBD1	once	TRBJ1-4	CASREGTGRTAWTNEKLFF	TGTGCCAGCAGGGAAGGGACAGGGAGGACGGCATGGACTAATGAAAAACTGTTTTTT
TRBV21-1	-	-	TRBJ2-7	CASVYEQYF	TGTGCCAGCGTCTACGAGCAGTACTTC
TRBV4-3	-	-	TRBJ2-2	CASSQGLAASTGELFF	TGCGCCAGCAGCCAAGGTCTGGCAGCCTCTACCGGGGAGCTGTTTTTT
TRBV4-3	TRBD2	-	TRBJ2-1	CASSQSSGSSYNEQFF	TGCGCCAGCAGCCAGAGTAGCGGGAGCTCCTACAATGAGCAGTTCTTC
TRBV14	-	-	TRBJ2-7	CASSQQYEQYF	TGTGCCAGCAGCCAACAGTACGAGCAGTACTTC
TRBV7-9	-	-	TRBJ2-3	CASSSDGQKPTDTQYF	TGTGCCAGCAGCTCCGACGGACAGAAACCCACAGATACGCAGTATTTT
TRBV2	-	-	TRBJ2-7	CASIAVSYEQYF	TGTGCCAGCATCGCAGTCTCCTACGAGCAGTACTTC
TRBV6-1	-	medium-sized	TRBJ2-7	CASGHGVYEQYF	TGTGCCAGCGGACACGGAGTCTACGAGCAGTACTTC
TRBV28	-	few	TRBJ1-2	CASSAQGYYGYTF	TGTGCCAGCAGTGCCCAGGGGTACTATGGCTACACCTTC
TRBV6-1	TRBD1	-	TRBJ1-4	CASREDRVNGKLFF	TGTGCCAGCAGAGAAGACAGGGTTAATGGAAAACTGTTTTTT
TRBV27	-	few	TRBJ1-2	CASSLGRDLSGYTF	TGTGCCAGCAGTTTAGGCAGGGACTTAAGTGGCTACACCTTC